This TCR beta chain was sequenced in a study of cytomegalovirus exposure and HLA in healthy donors. Notes on the study in general: Roughly uniform sequencing depth across donors was assumed, possibly incorrectly. With further analysis later on, most CMV-associated TCR beta chains appeared HLA-restricted. As a later analysis showed, a missense DCLRE1C variant was linked to trimming of TCR beta V- and J-genes.

PCR amplification relied on 60 Vbeta primers (plus 13 Jbeta primers). TCRdb's copy holds only in-frame clones and misses some; the assay was immunoSEQ multiplex PCR. The sample shows over 100,000 clones, under 85% of them seen only once. To note about this clone: Its antigen is undetermined.

The ends lost 5 bases at V and 1 base at J; junction bases unmatched: 7. This CDR3 has 16 amino acids. Per the germline V gene, CDR1 is LGHNA and CDR2 is YNFKEQ. These donors, healthy bone marrow donors, were studied. The rearrangement joins TRBV4-2 to TRBJ2-3; TRBD2 aligns across 9 bases. The sequencing sample was made of PBMCs. The sequence was obtained from a man aged 25-45 years in good health and CMV-seropositive. The CDR3 sequence is CASSRAGGPGTDTQYF. The CDR3 bases are TGTGCCAGCAGCAGGGCGGGGGGGCCTGGCACAGATACGCAGTATTTT.